This TCR beta chain stems from a study of breast tumors, draining lymph nodes, adjacent tissues. Study conclusions and caveats: Data fit most tumor T cells coming from lymph node, expanding in tumor. Tumor T cell lymph node origin was a supported hypothesis, not proven. Tumor repertoires ranked between lymph nodes and nontumor tissue in diversity, with V and J gene preferences. Luminal-like breast cancer showed significantly greater tumor-nontumor repertoire similarity than basal-like breast cancer did.

TCRdb re-called the multiplex PCR reads through MiXCR, storing one row per CDR3 protein. The table has around 140,000 distinct CDR3 sequences, around 20% seen once. This clonotype was found many times. Its antigen is currently unknown. This CDR3 contains 17 residues. Germline values: CDR1 MNHNS, CDR2 SASEGT. Losses at the gene ends were 5 bases for V and 2 bases for J; bases not matched to a gene: 11. The lymph nodes were axillary draining lymph nodes from breast cancer patients. The receptor's source is a female donor with breast cancer. Some clones in this sample may be carry-over from other donors' samples. Source material: axillary lymph node tissue. This chain uses TRBV6-1 with TRBJ2-7, with 11 bases that match TRBD2. Written as DNA, the CDR3 is TGTGCCAGCAGTAAATCCGGGACTAGCGGACCGGCCTACGAGCAGTACTTC. Amino acids: CASSKSGTSGPAYEQYF.